The next 4 T cell receptor beta chains were all read from a single sample in a study of human T cells and chemical hapten exposure. TCRdb re-called the RACE reads with MiXCR, one entry per CDR3 protein. Of 65,000 to 95,000 distinct CDR3 sequences detected, about 6.3% appear once; the ten largest clones hold approximately 1.2%. Regarding time point: patch test 2, 6 weeks after DPC sensitization. Treatment reported: therapeutic diphenylcyclopropenone sensitization with weekly scalp DPC. Material: whole blood, obtained in connection with sensitization to the hapten diphenylcyclopropenone (DPC). All receptors come from a woman younger than 45 with alopecia areata. Some clones in this sample may be carry-over from other donors' samples.

This clonotype was counted a few times. The CDR3 region is CASTPSEGGYYGYTF. DNA for the CDR3: TGTGCCAGCACTCCCTCGGAGGGGGGGTACTATGGCTACACCTTC. V is TRBV27 and J is TRBJ1-2; perhaps TRBD1 as D (6 bases). V lost 7 bases, J lost 3 bases, and 18 bases lay in between. The CDR3 extends over 15 amino acids. Germline-derived CDR1 and CDR2 are MNHEY and SMNVEV (reference sequence).

The chain uses TRBV10-2 and TRBJ2-2, with 7 bases that match TRBD1. From germline, CDR1 is WSHSY and CDR2 SAAADI. The junction had 11 bases not matched to a gene; V was cut back by 7 bases and J by 6 bases. The CDR3 totals 15 residues. CDR3: CASIAGTDLAGELFF. The CDR3 DNA sequence: TGCGCCAGCATCGCCGGGACAGACCTCGCCGGGGAGCTGTTTTTT.

This clonotype was picked up many times. The rearrangement joins TRBV10-3 to TRBJ2-7; 8 nucleotides align to TRBD1. The CDR3 has 15 amino acids. Germline CDR1 and CDR2: ENHRY and SYGVKD. V shed 5 bases, J shed 3 bases, and the junction held 9 bases outside the gene matches. The CDR3 sequence is CAISQRQGPNYEQYF. CDR3 DNA: TGTGCCATCAGTCAGAGACAGGGGCCTAACTACGAGCAGTACTTC.

This clonotype has ten or more counts. This sequence joins TRBV6-5 and TRBJ1-6; D ambiguous. Trimming left V 2 bases short and J 5 bases short, with 13 bases between. The CDR3 consists of 16 residues. The germline gives CDR1 MNHEY, CDR2 SVGAGI. In DNA, the CDR3 is TGTGCCAGCAGTTACGGGAGGGTAGCCAATAATTCACCCCTCCACTTT. This encodes CASSYGRVANNSPLHF.